Only one count was recorded for the clone carrying this TCR beta chain. This entry comes from a study of CD8 T cells in Susac syndrome. Random hexamers were used to reverse transcribe about 0.45 to 1 ug of RNA. TCRdb re-analysed the immunoSEQ multiplex PCR reads in MiXCR, keeping a single row per CDR3 protein. The sample consists of around 50,000 distinct CDR3 sequences, more than 85% of them appearing once. The sample was CD8+ T cells from PBMCs. This TCR was recovered from a human donor in good health.

The chain's CDR3 is CASSASYEQYF. CDR3 DNA: TGTGCCAGCAGTGCGTCCTACGAGCAGTACTTC. The chain has TRBV2 and TRBJ2-7; D remains ambiguous. Trimming took off 4 bases at V and 1 base at J, with 2 bases between the two ends. Germline loops: CDR1 SNHLY, CDR2 FYNNEI. The CDR3 runs to 11 residues.